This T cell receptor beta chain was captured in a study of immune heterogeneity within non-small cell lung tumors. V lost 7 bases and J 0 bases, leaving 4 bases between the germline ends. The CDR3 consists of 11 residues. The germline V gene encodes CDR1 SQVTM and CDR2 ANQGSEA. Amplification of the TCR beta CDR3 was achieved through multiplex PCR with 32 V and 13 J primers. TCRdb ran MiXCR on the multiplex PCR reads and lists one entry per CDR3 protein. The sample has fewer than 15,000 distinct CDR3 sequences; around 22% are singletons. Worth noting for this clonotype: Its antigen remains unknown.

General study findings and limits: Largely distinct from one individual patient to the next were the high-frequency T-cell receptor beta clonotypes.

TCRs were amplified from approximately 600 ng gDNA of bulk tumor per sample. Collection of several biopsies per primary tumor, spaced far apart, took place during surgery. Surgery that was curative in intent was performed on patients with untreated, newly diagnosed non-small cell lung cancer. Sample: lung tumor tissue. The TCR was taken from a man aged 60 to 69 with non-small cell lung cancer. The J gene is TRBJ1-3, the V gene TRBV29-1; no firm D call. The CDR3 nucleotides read TGCAGCGCTATCTCTGGAAACACCATATATTTT. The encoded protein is CSAISGNTIYF.